This TCR delta chain was obtained from a study of gamma-delta T cells after stem cell transplantation. This clone showed up just a few times. TCRdb re-analyzed the RT-PCR reads via CATT. The table records about 2,800 delta-chain clones, roughly 4.3% of them present only once. Germline lookup yields CDR1 GEAIGNYY and CDR2 EKD. The CDR3 is 15 amino acids. V lost 0 bases, J lost 2 bases, and 3 bases stayed unmatched. The specimen sequenced was gamma-delta T cells. The chain joins TRDV2 to TRDJ1; TRDD3 aligns across 9 bases. The TCR comes from a human donor. It is not recorded whose cells these are; they may come from a transplant donor. DNA of the CDR3: TGTGCCTGTGACACCCTACTGGGGGAAACCGATAAACTCATCTTT. It codes for CACDTLLGETDKLIF.